This record concerns one TCR beta chain sequence. Original processing methods: Amplification with reference gene primers provided the estimates of nucleated cell counts. Assay: immunoSEQ multiplex PCR; the TCRdb copy retains only in-frame clones and omits some. V, J and clone size reflect that table, while D and trimming were determined from the DNA. The table includes over 100,000 clones, over 65% detected once. This sample is drawn from a study of blood T cell repertoires in COVID-19. Study details: The study drew acute and convalescent COVID-19 samples from the United States, Italy and Spain. Sources were T cells, B-cell-depleted T cells, or PBMCs; the material itself was cDNA or gDNA.

Between the trimmed V and J ends, which lost 9 bases and 0 bases, there was a span of 17 bases. Germline assignment: CDR1 SNHLY and CDR2 FYNNEI. The CDR3 consists of 15 residues. The receptor's source is a woman aged 70-85 years with acute or convalescent COVID-19. The genes are TRBV2 and TRBJ1-1; a weak D match, TRBD1 (6 bases). The sequencing sample was made of peripheral blood. The CDR3 nucleotides are TGTGCCAGAAGAGGGACACCGGGAATGAACACTGAAGCTTTCTTT. As protein: CARRGTPGMNTEAFF.